The clone carrying this T cell receptor beta chain was seen a few times. The CDR3 spans 13 residues. The germline CDR1 and CDR2 sequences are SGHAT and FQNNGV. Trimming shortened V by 5 bases and J by 8 bases, and 13 bases separated the two germline ends. Assay used: immunoSEQ multiplex PCR; TCRdb lists only in-frame clones, some missing. The sample holds approximately 100,000 clones, 55% to 70% seen once. This entry comes from a study of shared clonotypes between healthy human individuals. The source is a woman in her 30s in good health. The chain uses TRBV11-2 and TRBJ2-1; no reliable D call. The sample was memory CD8+ T cells sorted from blood. The subset here: CD45RO+ cells pooled with CCR7-negative TemRA cells. The CDR3 reads CASSHDPAYEQFF. CDR3 in DNA: TGTGCCAGCAGCCACGATCCTGCGTATGAGCAGTTCTTC.